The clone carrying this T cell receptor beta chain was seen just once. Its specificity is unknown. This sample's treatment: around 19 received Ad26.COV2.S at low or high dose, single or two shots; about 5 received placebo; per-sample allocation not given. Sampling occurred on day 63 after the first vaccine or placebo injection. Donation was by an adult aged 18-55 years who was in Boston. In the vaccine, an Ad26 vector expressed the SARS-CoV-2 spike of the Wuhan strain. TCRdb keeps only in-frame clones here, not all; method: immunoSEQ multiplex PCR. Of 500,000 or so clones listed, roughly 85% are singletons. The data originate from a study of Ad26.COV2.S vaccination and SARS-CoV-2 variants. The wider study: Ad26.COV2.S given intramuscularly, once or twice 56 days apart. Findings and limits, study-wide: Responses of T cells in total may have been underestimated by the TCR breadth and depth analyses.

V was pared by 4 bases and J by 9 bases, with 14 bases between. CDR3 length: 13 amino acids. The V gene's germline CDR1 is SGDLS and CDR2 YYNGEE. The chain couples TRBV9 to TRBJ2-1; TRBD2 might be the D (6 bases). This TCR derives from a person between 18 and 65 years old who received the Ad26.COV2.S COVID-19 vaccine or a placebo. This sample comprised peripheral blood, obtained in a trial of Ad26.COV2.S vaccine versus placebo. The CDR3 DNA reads TGTGCCAGCAGCCCCTTTGCGGGGAGTGAGCAGTTCTTC. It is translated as CASSPFAGSEQFF.